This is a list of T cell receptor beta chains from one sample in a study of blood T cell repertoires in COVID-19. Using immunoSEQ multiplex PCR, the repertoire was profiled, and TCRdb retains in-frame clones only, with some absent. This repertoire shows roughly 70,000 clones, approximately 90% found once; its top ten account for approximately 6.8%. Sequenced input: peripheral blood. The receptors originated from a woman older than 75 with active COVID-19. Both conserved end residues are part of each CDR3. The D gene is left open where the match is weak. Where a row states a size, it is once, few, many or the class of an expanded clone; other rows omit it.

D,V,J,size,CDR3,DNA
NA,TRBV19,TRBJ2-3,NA,CASSASIRPGTDTQYF,TGTGCCAGTAGTGCTAGTATCCGTCCGGGCACAGATACGCAGTATTTT
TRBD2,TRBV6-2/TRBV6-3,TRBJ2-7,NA,CASSQSRLAGASYEQYF,TGTGCCAGCAGTCAATCCCGACTAGCGGGAGCGTCCTACGAGCAGTACTTC
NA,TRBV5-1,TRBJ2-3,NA,CASSLATVTDTQYF,TGCGCCAGCAGCTTGGCCACAGTAACAGATACGCAGTATTTT
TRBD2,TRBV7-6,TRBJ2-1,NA,CASSFAGLSRNEQFF,TGTGCCAGCAGCTTCGCGGGACTAAGCAGGAATGAGCAGTTCTTC
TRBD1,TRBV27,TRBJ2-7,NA,CASSRPGQKIHEQYF,TGTGCCAGCAGCCGGCCGGGACAGAAAATACACGAGCAGTACTTC
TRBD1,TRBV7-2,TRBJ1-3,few,CASSFGTGGLDTIYF,TGTGCCAGCAGCTTTGGGACAGGGGGATTGGACACCATATATTTT
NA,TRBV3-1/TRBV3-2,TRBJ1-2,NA,CASSHGWDGGSDGYTF,TGTGCCAGCAGCCATGGGTGGGACGGCGGGAGCGATGGCTACACCTTC
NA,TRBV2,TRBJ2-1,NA,CASSVWSGDVGEQFF,TGTGCCAGCAGCGTTTGGTCGGGAGATGTAGGTGAGCAGTTCTTC
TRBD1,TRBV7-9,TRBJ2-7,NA,CASSSIKGQVYEQYF,TGTGCCAGCAGCTCTATTAAGGGACAGGTTTACGAGCAGTACTTC
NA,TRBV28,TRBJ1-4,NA,CASSLRGFEKLFF,TGTGCCAGCAGTTTAAGGGGCTTCGAAAAACTGTTTTTT
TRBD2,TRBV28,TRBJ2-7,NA,CASSLMGLAGDEQYF,TGTGCCAGCAGTTTGATGGGACTAGCGGGAGACGAGCAGTACTTC
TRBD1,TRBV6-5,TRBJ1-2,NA,CASSPPGQGAGGYTF,TGTGCCAGCAGTCCCCCCGGACAGGGGGCAGGGGGCTACACCTTC
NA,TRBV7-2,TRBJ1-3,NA,CASSLDTSSGNTIYF,TGTGCCAGCAGCTTAGACACCAGCTCTGGAAACACCATATATTTT
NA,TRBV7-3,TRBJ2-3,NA,CASSSRGGTLATDTQYF,TGTGCCAGCAGCTCGCGAGGAGGGACTTTAGCCACAGATACGCAGTATTTT
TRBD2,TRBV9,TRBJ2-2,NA,CASRLWKRAGVVSGELFF,TGTGCCAGCAGACTCTGGAAAAGAGCGGGAGTAGTTAGCGGGGAGCTGTTTTTT
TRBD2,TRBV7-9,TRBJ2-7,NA,CASSLASGVMYEQYF,TGTGCCAGCAGCTTAGCTAGCGGGGTAATGTACGAGCAGTACTTC
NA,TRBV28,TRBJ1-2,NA,CASSFSGGVLYGYTF,TGTGCCAGCAGTTTTAGTGGCGGTGTTCTCTATGGCTACACCTTC
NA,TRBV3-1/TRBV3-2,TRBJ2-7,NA,CASSQDRKEGAPGYEQYF,TGTGCCAGCAGCCAAGATAGGAAGGAGGGGGCCCCAGGTTACGAGCAGTACTTC
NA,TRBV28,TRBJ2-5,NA,CASSLAETQYF,TGTGCCAGCAGTTTAGCGGAGACCCAGTACTTC
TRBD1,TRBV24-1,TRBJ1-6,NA,CATFQSHPGTDNSPLHF,TGTGCCACCTTTCAGTCGCACCCGGGGACAGATAATTCACCCCTCCACTTT
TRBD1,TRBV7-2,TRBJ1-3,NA,CASSKGAPSGNTIYF,TGTGCCAGCAGCAAGGGGGCGCCCTCTGGAAACACCATATATTTT
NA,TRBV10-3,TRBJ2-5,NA,CAISERVETQYF,TGTGCCATCAGTGAGCGGGTGGAGACCCAGTACTTC
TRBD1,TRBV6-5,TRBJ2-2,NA,CASSNRQGRSGELFF,TGTGCCAGCAGTAACCGACAGGGGCGGTCCGGGGAGCTGTTTTTT
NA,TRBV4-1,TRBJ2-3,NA,CASSLRAGFTDTQYF,TGCGCCAGCAGCCTCCGTGCAGGGTTCACAGATACGCAGTATTTT
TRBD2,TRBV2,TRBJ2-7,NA,CASMRAGEQYF,TGTGCCAGCATGAGAGCGGGGGAGCAGTACTTC
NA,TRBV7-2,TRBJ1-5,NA,CASSLEGVSNQPQHF,TGTGCCAGCAGCTTAGAAGGGGTGTCAAATCAGCCCCAGCATTTT
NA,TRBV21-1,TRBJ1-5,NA,CASNPQGAQPQHF,TGTGCCAGCAATCCACAGGGGGCTCAGCCCCAGCATTTT
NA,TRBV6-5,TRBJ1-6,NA,CASTPRYGDNSPLHF,TGTGCCAGCACCCCGAGGTACGGGGATAATTCACCCCTCCACTTT
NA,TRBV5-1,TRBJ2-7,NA,CASSLELQAASEQYF,TGCGCCAGCAGCTTGGAATTACAGGCGGCCTCCGAGCAGTACTTC
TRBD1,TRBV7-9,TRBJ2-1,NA,CASSLETGVQFF,TGTGCCAGCAGCTTAGAGACAGGGGTGCAGTTCTTC
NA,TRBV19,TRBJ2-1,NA,CASSIDPPNRGLLSYNEQFF,TGTGCCAGTAGTATAGACCCCCCCAACAGGGGACTTCTCTCCTACAATGAGCAGTTCTTC
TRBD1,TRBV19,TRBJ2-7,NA,CASRLQGVNEQYF,TGTGCCAGTAGACTACAGGGGGTCAACGAGCAGTACTTC
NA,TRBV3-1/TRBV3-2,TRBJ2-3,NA,CASSQEDPAEPPDTQYF,TGTGCCAGCAGCCAAGAGGATCCCGCGGAACCCCCAGATACGCAGTATTTT
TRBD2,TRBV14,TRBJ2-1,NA,CASKAGGPSNEQFF,TGTGCCAGCAAGGCGGGAGGGCCCTCGAATGAGCAGTTCTTC
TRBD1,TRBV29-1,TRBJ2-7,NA,CSVEDREYEQYF,TGCAGCGTTGAGGACAGGGAATACGAGCAGTACTTC
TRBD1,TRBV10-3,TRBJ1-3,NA,CAMRGQNSGNTIYF,TGTGCCATGCGGGGACAGAATTCTGGAAACACCATATATTTT
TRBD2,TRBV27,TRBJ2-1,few,CASLAGGDNEQFF,TGTGCCAGCCTAGCGGGAGGGGACAATGAGCAGTTCTTC
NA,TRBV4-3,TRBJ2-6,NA,CASSQESVRTIHNGANVLTF,TGCGCCAGCAGCCAAGAGTCCGTCAGGACTATACATAATGGGGCCAACGTCCTGACTTTC
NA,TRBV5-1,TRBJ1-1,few,CASSLQRSEAFF,TGCGCCAGCAGCCTGCAGAGGAGCGAAGCTTTCTTT
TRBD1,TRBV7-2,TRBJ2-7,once,CASTRDRSYEQYF,TGTGCCAGCACAAGGGACAGGTCCTACGAGCAGTACTTC
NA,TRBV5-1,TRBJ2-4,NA,CASSLPGKNIQYF,TGCGCCAGCAGCTTGCCCGGGAAAAACATTCAGTACTTC
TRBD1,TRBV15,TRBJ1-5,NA,CATSYGRQGWQPQHF,TGTGCCACCAGCTACGGAAGACAGGGGTGGCAGCCCCAGCATTTT
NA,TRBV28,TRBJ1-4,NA,CASRPGSNEKLFF,TGTGCCAGCAGACCGGGTTCCAATGAAAAACTGTTTTTT
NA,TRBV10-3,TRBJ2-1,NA,CAISEGSGTANEQFF,TGTGCCATCAGTGAAGGTAGCGGTACTGCCAATGAGCAGTTCTTC
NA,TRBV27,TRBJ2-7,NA,CASSTGTYEQYF,TGTGCCAGCAGTACAGGGACCTACGAGCAGTACTTC
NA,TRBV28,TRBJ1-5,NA,CASSLWRANQPQHF,TGTGCCAGCAGTTTGTGGAGGGCGAATCAGCCCCAGCATTTT
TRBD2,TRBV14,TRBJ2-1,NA,CASSRALAGGYNEQFF,TGTGCCAGCAGCCGTGCCCTAGCGGGAGGCTACAATGAGCAGTTCTTC
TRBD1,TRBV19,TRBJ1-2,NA,CASSMRQGTSYYGYTF,TGTGCCAGTAGTATGCGACAGGGAACCTCGTACTATGGCTACACCTTC
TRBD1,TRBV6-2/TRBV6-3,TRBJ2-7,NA,CASSYRQGAYEQYF,TGTGCCAGCAGTTATCGGCAGGGGGCCTACGAGCAGTACTTC
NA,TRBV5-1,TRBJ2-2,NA,CASSPGAMNTGELFF,TGCGCCAGCAGCCCAGGGGCCATGAACACCGGGGAGCTGTTTTTT
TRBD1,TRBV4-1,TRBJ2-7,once,CASSQVAAGGFYEQYF,TGCGCCAGCAGCCAAGTTGCTGCAGGGGGCTTTTACGAGCAGTACTTC
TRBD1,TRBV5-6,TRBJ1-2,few,CASSNYRGGSYGYTF,TGTGCCAGCAGCAACTACAGGGGAGGTTCCTATGGCTACACCTTC
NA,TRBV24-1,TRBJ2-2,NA,CATSDSGLGNTGELFF,TGTGCCACCAGTGACTCGGGACTCGGGAACACCGGGGAGCTGTTTTTT
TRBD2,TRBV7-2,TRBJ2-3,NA,CASSSSGRTDTQYF,TGTGCCAGCAGCTCAAGCGGGAGGACAGATACGCAGTATTTT
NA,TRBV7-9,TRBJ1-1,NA,CASSFSVTEAFF,TGTGCCAGCAGCTTCTCGGTCACTGAAGCTTTCTTT